Each of the 20 T cell receptor beta chains below was sequenced from the same sample in a study of T cells in localized non-small cell lung cancer (dated by TCRdb to about 2020). Receptor amplification or capture employed the immunoSEQ multiplex PCR assay. TCRdb took this table from immuneACCESS and kept in-frame rearrangements with V and J called. Such tables lack part of the clones; where checked against another copy, unresolved V genes explain under half of the gap, and the rest is unexplained. The sample yields about 45,000 clones; approximately 80% were counted once. The ten largest clones take up about a sixth of the sample. The sample in question was peripheral blood mononuclear cells, obtained before any cancer treatment. The receptors derive from a man aged 40-75 years with stage III lung adenocarcinoma.

This clone was picked up a small number of times. The rearrangement joins TRBV29-1 to TRBJ1-4, with D perhaps TRBD1 (6 bases). With 2 bases removed from V and 7 bases from J, the gap between germline ends came to 11 bases. Germline CDR1 is SQVTM and CDR2 is ANQGSEA. The CDR3 length is 13 residues. The CDR3 bases are TGCAGCGTTGAAAGGGGGGGAAGTGAAAAACTGTTTTTT. Translation: CSVERGGSEKLFF.

This chain uses TRBV20-1 with TRBJ1-1; D perhaps matches TRBD1 (6 bases). The V gene's germline CDR1 is DFQATT and CDR2 SNEGSKA (reference sequence). The CDR3 covers 11 residues. Deletions cut 4 bases from V and 3 bases from J, with 6 bases between. The CDR3 bases are TGCAGTGCTACAGGGGACACTGAAGCTTTCTTT. It yields the protein CSATGDTEAFF.

This clone was detected a few times. CDR3 coding DNA: TGCGCCAGCAGCTTACAGGTTAATTCACCCCTCCACTTT. Its protein is CASSLQVNSPLHF. The gene calls are TRBV5-1 and TRBJ1-6; maybe TRBD1 (5 bases). This CDR3 is built from 13 residues. Germline V gene data show CDR1 as SGHRS and CDR2 as YFSETQ. V dropped 2 bases and J dropped 6 bases, with 6 bases sitting between them.

This chain uses TRBV11-2 with TRBJ2-7; the D gene is possibly TRBD1 (5 bases). The germline V gene encodes CDR1 SGHAT and CDR2 FQNNGV. Trimming took off 1 base at V and 3 bases at J, with 10 bases between the two ends. The CDR3 consists of 14 residues. CDR3 amino acids: CASSLGQGGYEQYF. The DNA of the CDR3 is TGTGCCAGCAGCTTAGGGCAGGGTGGCTACGAGCAGTACTTC.

This clone was counted a single time. The chain is built from TRBV6-4 and TRBJ2-2; possibly TRBD2 for D (6 bases). Germline V gives CDR1 MRHNA, CDR2 SNTAGT. The CDR3 is 14 residues long. Trimming left V 1 base short and J 6 bases short, with 9 bases between. CDR3 bases: TGTGCCAGCAGTGACTTATGGAGGGCCGGGGAGCTGTTTTTT. This sequence encodes CASSDLWRAGELFF.

This clone has only one observation. The V call is TRBV2, the J call TRBJ1-2; D is possibly TRBD1 (6 bases). Trimming left V 1 base short and J 3 bases short, with 15 bases between. The CDR3 covers 16 residues. Looked up from germline, CDR1 is SNHLY and CDR2 is FYNNEI. This CDR3 reads CASSEGLTGLDYGYTF. CDR3 DNA sequence: TGTGCCAGCAGTGAAGGGTTGACAGGACTAGACTATGGCTACACCTTC.

V is TRBV5-1 and J is TRBJ2-2; D is unclear. CDR1 and CDR2 from the germline V gene are SGHRS and YFSETQ. This CDR3 comprises 14 residues. V was shortened by 3 bases and J by 8 bases, with 14 bases between the two germline ends. The CDR3 sequence is CASSYEDKVGELFF. CDR3 DNA: TGCGCCAGCAGCTACGAAGATAAGGTTGGGGAGCTGTTTTTT.

The chain has TRBV7-8 and TRBJ2-5; tentative D call: TRBD1 (5 bases). This CDR3 region has 14 residues. Trimming cost V 0 bases and J 5 bases, with 10 bases left between them. Looked up from germline, CDR1 is SGHVS and CDR2 is FQNEAQ. This chain's CDR3 is CASSLAGHYETQYF. In nucleotides, the CDR3 is TGTGCCAGCAGCTTAGCAGGACATTACGAGACCCAGTACTTC.

The chain joins TRBV6-5 to TRBJ2-3, with TRBD1 matching over 8 bases. The germline gives CDR1 MNHEY, CDR2 SVGAGI. Losses at the gene ends were 6 bases for V and 2 bases for J; bases not matched to a gene: 7. The length of the CDR3 is 15 residues. The CDR3 DNA reads as TGTGCCAGCAGGGGAGGACAGGGACTCACAGATACGCAGTATTTT. Translating gives CASRGGQGLTDTQYF.

The genes are TRBV11-2 and TRBJ2-3, with TRBD2 matching 9 bases. The length of the CDR3 is 15 residues. V lost 2 bases to trimming and J lost 5 bases; unmatched junction nucleotides: 5. Germline-derived CDR1 and CDR2 are SGHAT and FQNNGV. Written as DNA, the CDR3 is TGTGCCAGCAGCTTATTGCGGGGGGGCCAAGATACGCAGTATTTT. Protein product: CASSLLRGGQDTQYF.

Within the sample, this clone is medium-sized. In DNA form, the CDR3 reads TGTGCCAGCGGGTCGGACAGGGGGGATGAGGAAAACATTCAGTACTTC. Translation: CASGSDRGDEENIQYF. This chain joins TRBV6-6 and TRBJ2-4; TRBD1 matches at 10 bases. CDR1 is MNHNY, CDR2 SVGAGI, per germline (reference sequence). V lost 8 bases to trimming and J lost 5 bases; unmatched junction nucleotides: 12. The CDR3 totals 16 residues.

The J gene is TRBJ2-7, the V gene TRBV5-5; D might be TRBD1 or TRBD2, each matching 7 bases. This CDR3 region has 15 residues. The V end was cut by 4 bases, the J end by 7 bases, with 21 bases between. Germline V lookup: CDR1 SGHKS, CDR2 YYEKEE (reference sequence). Here the CDR3 DNA reads TGTGCCAGCAGCCCGAGGGAGGGGGCAACGGGAGAGCAGTACTTC. Amino acids: CASSPREGATGEQYF.

The chain recombines TRBV6-5 with TRBJ2-5, with D unresolved. CDR1 and CDR2 (germline): MNHEY, SVGAGI. The CDR3 extends over 12 amino acids. Trimming removed 0 bases from V and 4 bases from J, with 3 bases in between. The CDR3 loop is CASSYSIETQYF. CDR3 DNA: TGTGCCAGCAGTTACTCGATAGAGACCCAGTACTTC.

This chain uses TRBV9 with TRBJ2-3, with 8 bases fitting TRBD2. Germline trimming cut 7 bases from V and 0 bases from J; bases unmatched to any gene: 4. This CDR3 spans 14 amino acids. CDR1 is SGDLS and CDR2 is YYNGEE in the germline V gene. CDR3 protein: CASRGGTSTDTQYF. CDR3 nucleotide sequence: TGTGCCAGCCGCGGGGGGACTAGCACAGATACGCAGTATTTT. The complete variable domain, with remaining parts taken from reference TRBV9 and TRBJ2-3, reads DSGVTQTPKHLITATGQRVTLRCSPRSGDLSVYWYQQSLDQGLQFLIQYYNGEERAKGNILERFSAQQFPDLHSELNLSSLELGDSALYFCASRGGTSTDTQYFGPGTRLTVL.

The rearrangement uses TRBV6-5 and TRBJ2-2; possibly TRBD2 for D (6 bases). The V and J ends lost 5 bases and 3 bases respectively, with 13 bases between them. The CDR3 has 15 amino acids. CDR1 is MNHEY, CDR2 SVGAGI, per germline. The CDR3 protein is CASSLEGADTGELFF. DNA for the CDR3: TGTGCCAGCAGTCTGGAGGGAGCAGACACCGGGGAGCTGTTTTTT.

This sequence joins TRBV5-6 and TRBJ1-2, with 10 bases aligning to TRBD1. J lost 2 bases, V lost 3 bases, and 4 bases had no gene match. The CDR3 has 15 residues. Germline CDR1 SGHDT, CDR2 YYEEEE. CDR3 coding DNA: TGTGCCAGCAGCTGGGGGACAGGGGAGAACTATGGCTACACCTTC. Its protein product is CASSWGTGENYGYTF.

In regard to this clone: At one end the junction does not follow the germline gene, possibly because of a read error. V usage is TRBV6-6 and J usage is TRBJ2-6, with D perhaps matching TRBD1 or TRBD2 (6 bases each). From germline, CDR1 is MNHNY and CDR2 SVGAGI (reference sequence). This CDR3 has 15 amino acids. The CDR3 loop reads CASSYYPSGANVLAF. The CDR3 DNA is TGTGCCAGCAGTTATTACCCTTCGGGGGCCAACGTCCTGGCTTTC.

The chain carries TRBV7-8 and TRBJ1-6, with 7 bases identical to TRBD1. The junction had 5 bases not matched to a gene; V was cut back by 5 bases and J by 7 bases. Germline V gene data show CDR1 as SGHVS and CDR2 as FQNEAQ. This CDR3 has 14 residues. CDR3 sequence (DNA): TGTGCCAGCAGCCCAGGGGGAGGCAATTCACCCCTCCACTTT. Translation gives CASSPGGGNSPLHF.

V gene TRBV6-5 combines with J gene TRBJ1-5; the D is unclear. The CDR3 covers 13 residues. Trimming stripped 2 bases from V and 9 bases from J, with 11 bases between. CDR1 is MNHEY and CDR2 is SVGAGI in the germline V gene. The CDR3 loop reads CASSYTRDTPQHF. The CDR3 DNA reads as TGTGCCAGCAGTTACACCCGGGATACGCCCCAGCATTTT.

The chain uses TRBV30 and TRBJ2-1; a possible D gene is TRBD2 (6 bases). Germline-derived CDR1 and CDR2 are GTSNPN and SVGIG (reference sequence). The CDR3 covers 15 residues. The V end was cut by 4 bases, the J end by 1 base, with 14 bases between. The CDR3 DNA reads TGTGCCTGGAATTCGAGGGAGGCATCCTACAATGAGCAGTTCTTC. Its protein product is CAWNSREASYNEQFF.